This entry describes one T cell receptor beta chain. The record originates from a study of shared clonotypes between healthy human individuals. Naive CD8 populations comprised CD45RO-negative cells positively selected for CCR7, excluding terminally differentiated effector memory CD45RA+ cells. Germline V gives CDR1 MNHNS, CDR2 SASEGT. This CDR3 is built from 10 residues. Trimming took 8 bases from V and 3 from J, leaving 5 bases between them. Produced via immunoSEQ multiplex PCR; TCRdb's table is partial and in-frame only. The table lists more than 2 million clones, 93% of them singletons. This clonotype was obtained from a man younger than 35 in good health. Some clones in this sample may be carry-over from other donors' samples. The chain links TRBV6-1 to TRBJ2-7; unclear D gene. Source material: naive CD8+ T cells from PBMCs. The CDR3 DNA is TGTGCCAGCGGCGACTACGAGCAGTACTTC. Translation gives CASGDYEQYF.